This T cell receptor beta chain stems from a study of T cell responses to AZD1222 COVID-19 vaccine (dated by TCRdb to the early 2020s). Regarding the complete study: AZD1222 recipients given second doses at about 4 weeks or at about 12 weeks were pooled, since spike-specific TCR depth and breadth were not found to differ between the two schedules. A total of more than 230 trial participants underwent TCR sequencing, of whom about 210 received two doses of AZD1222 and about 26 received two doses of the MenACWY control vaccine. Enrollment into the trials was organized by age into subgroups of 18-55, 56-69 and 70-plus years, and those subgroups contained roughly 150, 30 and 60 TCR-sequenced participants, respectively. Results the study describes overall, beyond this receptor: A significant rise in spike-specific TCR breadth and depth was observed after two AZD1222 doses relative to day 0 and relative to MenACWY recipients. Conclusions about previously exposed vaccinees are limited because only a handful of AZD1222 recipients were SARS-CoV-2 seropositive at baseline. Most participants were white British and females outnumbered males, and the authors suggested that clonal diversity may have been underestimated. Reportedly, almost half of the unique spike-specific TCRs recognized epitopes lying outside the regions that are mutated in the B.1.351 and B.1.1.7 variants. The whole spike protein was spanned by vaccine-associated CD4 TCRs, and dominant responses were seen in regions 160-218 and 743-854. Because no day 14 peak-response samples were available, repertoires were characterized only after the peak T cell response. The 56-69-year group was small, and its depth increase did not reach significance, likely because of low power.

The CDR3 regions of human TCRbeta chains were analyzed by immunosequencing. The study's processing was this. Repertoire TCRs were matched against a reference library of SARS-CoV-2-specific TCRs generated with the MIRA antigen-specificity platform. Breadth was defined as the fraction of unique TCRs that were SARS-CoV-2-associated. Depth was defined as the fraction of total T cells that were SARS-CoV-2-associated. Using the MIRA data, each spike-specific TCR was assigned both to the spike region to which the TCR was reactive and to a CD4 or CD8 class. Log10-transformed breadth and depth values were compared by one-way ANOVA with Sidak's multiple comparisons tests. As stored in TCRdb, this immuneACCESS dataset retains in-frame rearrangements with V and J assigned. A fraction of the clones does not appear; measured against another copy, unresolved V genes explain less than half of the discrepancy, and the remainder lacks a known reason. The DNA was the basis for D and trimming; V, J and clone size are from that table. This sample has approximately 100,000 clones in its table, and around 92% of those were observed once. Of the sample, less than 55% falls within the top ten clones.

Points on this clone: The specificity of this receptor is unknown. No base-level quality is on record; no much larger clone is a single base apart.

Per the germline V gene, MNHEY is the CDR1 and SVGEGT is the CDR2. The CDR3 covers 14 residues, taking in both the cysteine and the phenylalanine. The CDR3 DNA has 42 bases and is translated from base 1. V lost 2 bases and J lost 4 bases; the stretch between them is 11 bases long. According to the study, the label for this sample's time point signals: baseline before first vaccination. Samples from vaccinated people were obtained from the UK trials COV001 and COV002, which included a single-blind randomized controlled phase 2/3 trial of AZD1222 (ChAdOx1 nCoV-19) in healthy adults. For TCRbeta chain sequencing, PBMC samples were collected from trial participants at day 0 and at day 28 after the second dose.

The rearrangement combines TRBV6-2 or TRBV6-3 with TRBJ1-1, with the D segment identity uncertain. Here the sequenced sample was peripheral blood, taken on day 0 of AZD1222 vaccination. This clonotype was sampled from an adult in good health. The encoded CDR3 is CASSYRGGFTEAFF. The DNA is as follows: TGTGCCAGCAGTTACCGGGGAGGGTTCACTGAAGCTTTCTTT.